The clone carrying this T cell receptor beta chain showed up just a few times. The target antigen is unknown. These data come from a study of cytomegalovirus exposure and HLA in healthy donors. In the study overall: The early release's HLA-typed donors yielded approximately 85 million unique TCRs. Study conclusions and caveats: With later analysis, a missense DCLRE1C variant became linked to TCR beta V- and J-gene trimming. The study designated 150 or so TCR beta chains cytomegalovirus-associated.

Per germline, CDR1 SGDLS and CDR2 YYNGEE. The V end lost 3 bases, the J end lost 7 bases, and 22 bases lay between the germline ends. This CDR3 is 17 amino acids long. PCR involved 60 Vbeta and 13 Jbeta primers. The data were produced by immunoSEQ multiplex PCR, yet TCRdb's version contains in-frame clones alone and is incomplete. Of under 200,000 clones listed, roughly 75% are singletons. The TCR sequence derives from a woman aged 40-49 years in good health and CMV-seropositive. J is TRBJ2-2 and V is TRBV9, with D perhaps matching TRBD2 (6 bases). Sequenced sample: PBMCs. The DNA of the CDR3 is TGTGCCAGCAGCGAACGACCGGGACTCGCCTTGTACGGGGAGCTGTTTTTT. It yields the protein CASSERPGLALYGELFF.